This T cell receptor beta chain stems from a study of blood T cell repertoires in COVID-19. Sequencing was performed with immunoSEQ multiplex PCR; in TCRdb, only in-frame clones are kept and a portion is missing. The profile shows roughly 60,000 clones, roughly 80% of them singletons. The CDR3 has 13 residues. Germline-derived CDR1 and CDR2 are SGHNT and YYREEE (reference sequence). J gave up 5 bases and V 9 bases, and 10 bases lay outside the gene matches. This TCR was sampled from a man of 80 years or more with COVID-19, enrolled during active disease. The sample comprised peripheral blood. This sequence joins TRBV5-4 and TRBJ2-7, with TRBD1 identical over 8 bases. CDR3 DNA sequence: TGTGCCACACGTCTAGGACAGGGTAACGAGCAGTACTTC. It translates to CATRLGQGNEQYF. Combining the CDR3 with reference TRBV5-4 and TRBJ2-7 gives the whole variable domain ETGVTQSPTHLIKTRGQQVTLRCSSQSGHNTVSWYQQALGQGPQFIFQYYREEENGRGNFPPRFSGLQFPNYSSELNVNALELDDSALYLCATRLGQGNEQYFGPGTRLTVT.